This TCR beta chain was recovered during a study of cytomegalovirus exposure and HLA in healthy donors. The PCR was carried out with 60 Vbeta primers and 13 Jbeta primers. Only in-frame clones appear in the TCRdb table, and some are missing; sequencing was by immunoSEQ multiplex PCR. The top ten clones hold approximately 8.4% of a sample with under 100,000 clones, about three quarters of them seen once. Germline V lookup: CDR1 SGHVS, CDR2 FNYEAQ. V dropped 2 bases and J dropped 4; count of bases not matched to a gene: 1. CDR3 length: 13 residues. Study results and caveats: A later analysis showed HLA-associated TCR beta chains outstripping equally common others in clonal expansion.

The sample holds one count of this clone. What it binds is unknown. Within the sample, other DNA sequences also encode this same CDR3. The specimen sequenced was PBMCs. The chain recombines TRBV7-6 with TRBJ2-5; 7 bases are shared with TRBD1. The sequence was obtained from a human donor in good health. The CDR3 DNA follows: TGTGCCAGCAGCTTAAACAGGGGAGAGACCCAGTACTTC. Amino acids: CASSLNRGETQYF.